A single sample gave rise to the 12 T cell receptor beta chains below, sequenced in a study of blood T cell repertoires in COVID-19. Produced via immunoSEQ multiplex PCR; TCRdb's table is partial and in-frame only. The profile shows approximately 27,000 clones, over 75% of them singletons. Sequenced material: peripheral blood. The receptors shown here come from a man aged 60 to 75 with acute or convalescent COVID-19.

The V and J genes are TRBV5-4 and TRBJ1-1; D remains unclear. Trimming removed 0 bases from V and 0 bases from J, with 9 bases in between. The CDR3 has 15 amino acids. Germline assignment: CDR1 SGHNT and CDR2 YYREEE (reference sequence). CDR3 residues: CASSLGMEMNTEAFF. The CDR3 DNA reads as TGTGCCAGCAGCTTGGGCATGGAGATGAACACTGAAGCTTTCTTT. The full variable domain, its missing parts supplied by reference TRBV5-4 and TRBJ1-1, is ETGVTQSPTHLIKTRGQQVTLRCSSQSGHNTVSWYQQALGQGPQFIFQYYREEENGRGNFPPRFSGLQFPNYSSELNVNALELDDSALYLCASSLGMEMNTEAFFGQGTRLTVV.

The chain joins TRBV4-2 to TRBJ2-3, with 7 nucleotides matching TRBD2. The CDR3 consists of 14 residues. The junction had 3 bases not matched to a gene; V was cut back by 4 bases and J by 2 bases. CDR1 is LGHNA and CDR2 is YNFKEQ in the germline V gene. CDR3 sequence reads: CASSLSGNTDTQYF. In DNA form, the CDR3 reads TGTGCCAGCAGCCTGAGCGGGAACACAGATACGCAGTATTTT.

In its sample, this clone was seen once. The gene calls are TRBV11-2 and TRBJ1-4; D is ambiguous. CDR3 length equals 14 residues. CDR1 and CDR2 from the germline V gene are SGHAT and FQNNGV. Trimming pared 4 bases from V and 8 bases from J, leaving 14 bases between. CDR3 region: CASSSQGGNEKLFF. The CDR3 DNA is TGTGCCAGCAGCTCTCAAGGAGGAAACGAAAAACTGTTTTTT. Filled out from reference TRBV11-2 and TRBJ1-4, the complete variable domain reads EAGVAQSPRYKIIEKRQSVAFWCNPISGHATLYWYQQILGQGPKLLIQFQNNGVVDDSQLPKDRFSAERLKGVDSTLKIQPAKLEDSAVYLCASSSQGGNEKLFFGSGTQLSVL.

This clone was observed a single time. For the CDR3, the DNA is TGCGCCAGCAGCTTACTTACAGGGGTCGGGACTGAAGCTTTCTTT. As protein: CASSLLTGVGTEAFF. The gene calls are TRBV5-1 and TRBJ1-1; 7 nucleotides match TRBD1. Germline-derived CDR1 and CDR2 are SGHRS and YFSETQ. J gave up 5 bases and V 2 bases, and 9 bases lay outside the gene matches. The CDR3 runs 15 residues. Combining the CDR3 with reference TRBV5-1 and TRBJ1-1 gives the whole variable domain KAGVTQTPRYLIKTRGQQVTLSCSPISGHRSVSWYQQTPGQGLQFLFEYFSETQRNKGNFPGRFSGRQFSNSRSEMNVSTLELGDSALYLCASSLLTGVGTEAFFGQGTRLTVV.

The chain couples TRBV9 to TRBJ1-3; D remains unclear. Trimming took off 0 bases at V and 4 bases at J, with 5 bases between the two ends. The CDR3 is made up of 13 amino acids. Per germline, CDR1 SGDLS and CDR2 YYNGEE. The CDR3 protein is CASSVEQGNTIYF. For the CDR3, the DNA is TGTGCCAGCAGCGTAGAACAGGGAAACACCATATATTTT.

J is TRBJ2-5 and V is TRBV7-9; TRBD2 matches at 7 bases. V lost 4 bases and J lost 4; bases outside the gene matches: 6. There are 14 residues in the CDR3. Per the germline V gene, CDR1 is SEHNR and CDR2 is FQNEAQ (reference sequence). CDR3 residues: CASSSLGGGETQYF. CDR3 DNA: TGTGCCAGCAGCTCCTTGGGCGGGGGAGAGACCCAGTACTTC. Full variable domain (remainder filled in from reference TRBV7-9 and TRBJ2-5): DTGVSQNPRHKITKRGQNVTFRCDPISEHNRLYWYRQTLGQGPEFLTYFQNEAQLEKSRLLSDRFSAERPKGSFSTLEIQRTEQGDSAMYLCASSSLGGGETQYFGPGTRLLVL.

The chain recombines TRBV27 with TRBJ1-1; D is possibly TRBD1 (5 bases). Looked up from germline, CDR1 is MNHEY and CDR2 is SMNVEV (reference sequence). Trimming pared 1 base from V and 6 bases from J, leaving 9 bases between. This CDR3 has 13 amino acids. The CDR3 nucleotides are TGTGCCAGCAGTTTATTAGGGGTCCCTGAAGCTTTCTTT. It yields the protein CASSLLGVPEAFF.

The chain couples TRBV9 to TRBJ2-1; the match to TRBD1 covers 9 bases. J gave up 6 bases and V 3 bases, and 10 bases lay outside the gene matches. Germline V gene sequence: CDR1 SGDLS, CDR2 YYNGEE. The length of the CDR3 is 16 residues. The CDR3 loop is CASSADPGQGGNEQFF. The CDR3 DNA follows: TGTGCCAGCAGCGCGGATCCGGGACAGGGTGGCAATGAGCAGTTCTTC.

The CDR3 spells CASSVARAGNTEAFF. DNA of the CDR3: TGTGCCAGCAGCGTAGCCAGGGCAGGAAACACTGAAGCTTTCTTT. The rearrangement joins TRBV9 to TRBJ1-1; D might be TRBD1 (5 bases). Trimming removed 0 bases at V and 2 bases at J, with 11 bases between. Germline values: CDR1 SGDLS, CDR2 YYNGEE. This CDR3 region has 15 residues.

The chain is built from TRBV2 and TRBJ1-2, with D unclear. This CDR3 spans 13 amino acids. Trimming took 7 bases from V and 4 from J, leaving 13 bases between them. CDR1 SNHLY and CDR2 FYNNEI come from the germline V gene. The CDR3 nucleotides are TGTGCCAGCAATGGTCCAGGCACCTATGGCTACACCTTC. This encodes CASNGPGTYGYTF.

CDR3 residues: CASGSGEQYF. CDR3 DNA sequence: TGTGCCAGCGGTTCGGGGGAGCAGTACTTC. V and J are TRBV6-5 and TRBJ2-7; D is possibly TRBD2 (5 bases). CDR1 MNHEY and CDR2 SVGAGI come from the germline V gene. V lost 8 bases and J lost 7, with 9 bases in between. The CDR3 covers 10 residues.

This sequence joins TRBV18 and TRBJ2-1; 15 bases fit TRBD2. Germline V lookup: CDR1 KGHSH, CDR2 LQKENI. Germline trimming cut 3 bases from V and 7 bases from J; bases unmatched to any gene: 4. The length of the CDR3 is 16 residues. CDR3 in amino acids: CASSPPGLAGGNEQFF. Here the CDR3 DNA reads TGTGCCAGCTCACCCCCGGGACTAGCGGGAGGAAATGAGCAGTTCTTC. The complete variable domain, with remaining parts taken from reference TRBV18 and TRBJ2-1, reads NAGVMQNPRHLVRRRGQEARLRCSPMKGHSHVYWYRQLPEEGLKFMVYLQKENIIDESGMPKERFSAEFPKEGPSILRIQQVVRGDSAAYFCASSPPGLAGGNEQFFGPGTRLTVL.